These T cell receptor beta chains were read from a single sample in a study of blood T cell repertoires in COVID-19. The method was immunoSEQ multiplex PCR; TCRdb's version includes in-frame clones alone and lacks a portion of them. The sample has 300,000 to 450,000 clones, approximately 86% seen once. The specimen sequenced was peripheral blood. The receptors originated from a human donor in a cohort sampled during active COVID-19. Each CDR3 is given with its conserved first and last residue. The D gene is left open where the match is weak. Rows may omit the clone size; those that give it use once, few, many or a size class.

J gene | V gene | D gene | clone size | CDR3 protein | CDR3 DNA
TRBJ2-5 | TRBV5-1 | - | few | CASSPGGPVETQYF | TGCGCCAGCAGCCCAGGAGGGCCAGTGGAGACCCAGTACTTC
TRBJ1-1 | TRBV19 | - | few | CASSIVAGNTEAFF | TGTGCCAGTAGTATAGTAGCCGGGAACACTGAAGCTTTCTTT
TRBJ2-3 | TRBV19 | TRBD2 | - | CASSIPRGGRDTQYF | TGTGCCAGTAGTATTCCGCGGGGGGGAAGAGATACGCAGTATTTT
TRBJ2-7 | TRBV7-9 | TRBD1 | - | CASSFFKQGAIEQYF | TGTGCCAGCAGCTTCTTCAAACAGGGGGCGATTGAGCAGTACTTC
TRBJ2-7 | TRBV10-1 | TRBD2 | - | CASSEFPEGTSGNFYEQYF | TGCGCCAGCAGTGAGTTCCCGGAGGGGACTAGCGGGAATTTCTACGAGCAGTACTTC
TRBJ1-2 | TRBV28 | - | - | CASRPGGNYGYTF | TGTGCCAGCCGCCCGGGGGGTAACTATGGCTACACCTTC
TRBJ2-7 | TRBV4-1 | - | once | CASSHSSYEQYF | TGCGCCAGCAGCCACTCCTCCTACGAGCAGTACTTC
TRBJ2-1 | TRBV19 | TRBD2 | once | CASTTSGYNEQFF | TGTGCCAGCACGACTAGCGGATACAATGAGCAGTTCTTC
TRBJ2-7 | TRBV28 | - | - | CASSDTGTWGYEQYF | TGTGCCAGCAGTGACACCGGGACATGGGGATACGAGCAGTACTTC
TRBJ1-6 | TRBV18 | - | - | CASSPRDTVAPLHF | TGTGCCAGCTCACCCCGGGACACCGTCGCACCCCTCCACTTT
TRBJ2-1 | TRBV9 | TRBD1 | once | CASSPRDRTYNEQFF | TGTGCCAGCAGCCCCAGGGACAGGACCTACAATGAGCAGTTCTTC
TRBJ2-1 | TRBV7-8 | TRBD2 | - | CASSGRLAISYNEQFF | TGTGCCAGCAGCGGACGACTAGCGATTTCCTACAATGAGCAGTTCTTC
TRBJ1-6 | TRBV6-5 | - | - | CASSYDGSGSPLHF | TGTGCCAGCAGTTACGACGGGTCCGGTTCACCCCTCCACTTT
TRBJ2-2 | TRBV6-1 | TRBD1 | once | CASSEGQGATGELFF | TGTGCCAGCAGTGAGGGACAGGGGGCAACCGGGGAGCTGTTTTTT
TRBJ1-5 | TRBV29-1 | - | - | CSVAEGNQPQHF | TGCAGCGTAGCGGAGGGCAATCAGCCCCAGCATTTT
TRBJ2-3 | TRBV28 | TRBD2 | once | CASSFPSSGSFYRGITDTQYF | TGTGCCAGCAGTTTTCCGTCTAGCGGGAGTTTCTACCGCGGTATCACAGATACGCAGTATTTT
TRBJ2-7 | TRBV3-1/TRBV3-2 | TRBD1 | - | CASSHWGQGRGYEQYF | TGTGCCAGCAGCCACTGGGGACAGGGAAGAGGGTACGAGCAGTACTTC
TRBJ2-7 | TRBV12-3/TRBV12-4 | - | - | CASSLRGSYEQYF | TGTGCCAGCAGTTTAAGGGGCAGCTACGAGCAGTACTTC
TRBJ2-3 | TRBV5-6 | TRBD2 | - | CASSLSGLRDTQYF | TGTGCCAGCAGCTTGTCGGGACTACGTGATACGCAGTATTTT
TRBJ2-6 | TRBV6-1 | - | - | CASSEAGVLTF | TGTGCCAGCAGTGAAGCCGGCGTCCTGACTTTC
TRBJ2-5 | TRBV11-3 | TRBD1 | once | CASSSGTGVVETQYF | TGTGCCAGCAGCTCCGGGACAGGTGTTGTGGAGACCCAGTACTTC
TRBJ1-4 | TRBV28 | TRBD1 | - | CASSRTGLF | TGTGCCAGCAGTCGGACAGGGCTATTT
TRBJ2-2 | TRBV6-1 | TRBD2 | - | CASSEGLAANTGELFF | TGTGCCAGCAGTGAGGGACTAGCGGCGAACACCGGGGAGCTGTTTTTT
TRBJ1-4 | TRBV19 | - | once | CASSGRHLAEEKLFF | TGTGCCAGTAGTGGCAGACACCTGGCCGAAGAAAAACTGTTTTTT
TRBJ2-1 | TRBV4-2 | - | few | CASSQDQYEQFF | TGTGCCAGCAGCCAAGATCAATATGAGCAGTTCTTC
TRBJ1-3 | TRBV28 | - | - | CATCFSSSGNTIYF | TGTGCCACCTGCTTCTCTAGCTCTGGAAACACCATATATTTT
TRBJ2-5 | TRBV30 | TRBD1 | - | CALGTGGQETQYF | TGTGCCTTGGGGACAGGAGGCCAAGAGACCCAGTACTTC
TRBJ2-1 | TRBV6-5 | TRBD1 | - | CASRGKGARNEQFF | TGTGCCAGCAGGGGAAAGGGGGCCCGGAATGAGCAGTTCTTC
TRBJ2-3 | TRBV5-4 | - | - | CASSLDLAGATDTQYF | TGTGCCAGCAGCTTGGATTTGGCGGGGGCCACAGATACGCAGTATTTT
TRBJ2-7 | TRBV5-1 | - | - | CASSIQQGPYEQYF | TGCGCCAGCAGCATTCAACAGGGTCCCTACGAGCAGTACTTC
TRBJ2-7 | TRBV7-6 | TRBD1 | - | CASSPTRDRPYEQYF | TGTGCCAGCAGCCCGACCCGGGACAGGCCCTACGAGCAGTACTTC
TRBJ2-1 | TRBV5-6 | TRBD1 | - | CASSLPGQGSYNEQFF | TGTGCCAGCAGCTTACCGGGACAGGGGAGCTACAATGAGCAGTTCTTC
TRBJ2-1 | TRBV7-9 | TRBD1 | - | CASSSTGSPNNEQFF | TGTGCCAGCAGCTCGACAGGGTCCCCCAATAATGAGCAGTTCTTC
TRBJ2-7 | TRBV27 | TRBD1 | - | CASSLTGKGGSRQYF | TGTGCCAGCAGTTTAACGGGTAAAGGGGGCTCCCGACAGTACTTC
TRBJ2-2 | TRBV7-9 | TRBD2 | - | CASSHPLAGEGNTGELFF | TGTGCCAGCAGCCACCCACTAGCGGGAGAGGGGAACACCGGGGAGCTGTTTTTT
TRBJ2-2 | TRBV19 | TRBD2 | - | CASSNRLAGGPWSGELFF | TGTGCCAGTAGTAACCGACTAGCGGGGGGGCCTTGGTCCGGGGAGCTGTTTTTT
TRBJ2-1 | TRBV7-6 | TRBD1 | - | CASSQSGQGSFNEQFF | TGTGCCAGCAGCCAGTCGGGACAGGGTAGTTTCAATGAGCAGTTCTTC
TRBJ2-7 | TRBV6-6 | TRBD2 | - | CASTDGASGLYEQYF | TGTGCCAGCACCGACGGGGCTAGCGGGCTGTACGAGCAGTACTTC
TRBJ1-5 | TRBV19 | - | - | CASSDRFYQPQHF | TGTGCCAGTAGTGACAGGTTTTATCAGCCCCAGCATTTT
TRBJ2-1 | TRBV6-1 | - | - | CASSEAAEGANEQFF | TGTGCCAGCAGTGAAGCGGCAGAAGGGGCGAATGAGCAGTTCTTC